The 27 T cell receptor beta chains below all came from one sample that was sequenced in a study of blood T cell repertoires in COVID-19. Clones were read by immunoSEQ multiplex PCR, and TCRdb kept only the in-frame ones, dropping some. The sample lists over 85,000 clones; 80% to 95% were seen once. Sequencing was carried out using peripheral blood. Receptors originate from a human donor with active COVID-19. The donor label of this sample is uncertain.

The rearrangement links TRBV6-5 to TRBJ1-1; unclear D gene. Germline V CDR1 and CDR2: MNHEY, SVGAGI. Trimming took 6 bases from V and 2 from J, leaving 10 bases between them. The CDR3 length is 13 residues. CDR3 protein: CASSPITNTEAFF. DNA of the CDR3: TGTGCCAGCAGCCCGATTACTAACACTGAAGCTTTCTTT.

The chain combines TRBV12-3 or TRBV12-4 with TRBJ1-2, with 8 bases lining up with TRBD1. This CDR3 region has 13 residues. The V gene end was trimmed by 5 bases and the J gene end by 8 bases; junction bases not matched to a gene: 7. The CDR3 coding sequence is TGTGCCAGCAGTGGGACAGGAGGCCGCGGCTACACCTTC. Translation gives CASSGTGGRGYTF.

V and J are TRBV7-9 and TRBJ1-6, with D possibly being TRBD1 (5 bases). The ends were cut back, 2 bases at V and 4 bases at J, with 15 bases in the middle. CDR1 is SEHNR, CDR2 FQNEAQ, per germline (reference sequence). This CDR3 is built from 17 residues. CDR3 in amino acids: CASSLFISQAYNSPLHF. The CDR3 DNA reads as TGTGCCAGCAGCTTATTTATTTCACAGGCATATAATTCACCCCTCCACTTT.

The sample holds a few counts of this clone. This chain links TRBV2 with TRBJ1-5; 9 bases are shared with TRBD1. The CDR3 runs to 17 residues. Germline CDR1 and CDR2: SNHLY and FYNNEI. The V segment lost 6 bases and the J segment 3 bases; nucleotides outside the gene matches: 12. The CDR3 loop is CASRTGTGPNPNQPQHF. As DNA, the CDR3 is TGTGCCAGCAGAACCGGGACAGGGCCCAATCCCAATCAGCCCCAGCATTTT. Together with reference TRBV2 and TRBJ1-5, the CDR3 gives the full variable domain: EPEVTQTPSHQVTQMGQEVILRCVPISNHLYFYWYRQILGQKVEFLVSFYNNEISEKSEIFDDQFSVERPDGSNFTLKIRSTKLEDSAMYFCASRTGTGPNPNQPQHFGDGTRLSIL.

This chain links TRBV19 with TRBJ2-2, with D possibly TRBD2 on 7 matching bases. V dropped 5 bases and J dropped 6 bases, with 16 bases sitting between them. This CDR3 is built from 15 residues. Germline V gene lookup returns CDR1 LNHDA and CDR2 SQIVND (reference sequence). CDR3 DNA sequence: TGTGCCAGTAGTTACCCAGGGGAGGGGGCCGGGGAGCTGTTTTTT. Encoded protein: CASSYPGEGAGELFF.

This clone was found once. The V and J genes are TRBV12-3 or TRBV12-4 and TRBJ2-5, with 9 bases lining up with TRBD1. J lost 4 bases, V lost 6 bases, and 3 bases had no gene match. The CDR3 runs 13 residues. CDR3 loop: CASRTGGSETQYF. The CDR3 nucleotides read TGTGCCAGCAGGACAGGGGGGTCAGAGACCCAGTACTTC.

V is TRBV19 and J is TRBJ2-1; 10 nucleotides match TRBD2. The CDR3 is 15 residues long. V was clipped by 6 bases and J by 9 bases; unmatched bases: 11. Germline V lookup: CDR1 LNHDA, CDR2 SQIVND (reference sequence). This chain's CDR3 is CASSFLAGAEGEQFF. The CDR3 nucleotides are TGTGCCAGTAGCTTCCTAGCGGGGGCCGAGGGTGAGCAGTTCTTC.

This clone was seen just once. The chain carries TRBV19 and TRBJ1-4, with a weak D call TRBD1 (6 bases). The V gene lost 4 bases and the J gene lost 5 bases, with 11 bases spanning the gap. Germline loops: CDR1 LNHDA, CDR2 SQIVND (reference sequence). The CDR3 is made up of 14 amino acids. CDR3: CASSKRGLNEKLFF. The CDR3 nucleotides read TGTGCCAGTAGTAAGCGGGGGCTCAATGAAAAACTGTTTTTT.

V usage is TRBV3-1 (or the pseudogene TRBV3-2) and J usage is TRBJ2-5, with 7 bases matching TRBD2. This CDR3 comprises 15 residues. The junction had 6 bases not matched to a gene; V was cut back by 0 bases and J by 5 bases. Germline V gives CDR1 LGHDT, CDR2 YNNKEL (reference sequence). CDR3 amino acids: CASSQDWGGVETQYF. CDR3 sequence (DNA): TGTGCCAGCAGCCAAGATTGGGGGGGAGTCGAGACCCAGTACTTC.

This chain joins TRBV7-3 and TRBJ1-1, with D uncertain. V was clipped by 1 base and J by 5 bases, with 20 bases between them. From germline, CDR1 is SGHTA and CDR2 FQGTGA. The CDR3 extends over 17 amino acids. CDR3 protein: CASSLRFTGPQATEAFF. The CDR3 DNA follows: TGTGCCAGCAGCTTAAGATTTACTGGGCCTCAGGCTACTGAAGCTTTCTTT.

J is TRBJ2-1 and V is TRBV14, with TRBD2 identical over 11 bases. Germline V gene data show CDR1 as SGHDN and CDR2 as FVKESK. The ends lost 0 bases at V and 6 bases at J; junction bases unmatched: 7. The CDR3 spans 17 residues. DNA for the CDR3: TGTGCCAGCAGCCAAGACTTCCTAGCGGGGGGTCTCAATGAGCAGTTCTTC. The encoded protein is CASSQDFLAGGLNEQFF.

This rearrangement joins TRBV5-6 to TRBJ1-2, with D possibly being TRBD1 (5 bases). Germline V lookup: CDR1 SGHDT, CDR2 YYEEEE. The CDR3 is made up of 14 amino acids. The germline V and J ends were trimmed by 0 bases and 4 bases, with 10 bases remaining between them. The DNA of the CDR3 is TGTGCCAGCAGCTTGGGACAGAGCCCCTATGGCTACACCTTC. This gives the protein CASSLGQSPYGYTF.

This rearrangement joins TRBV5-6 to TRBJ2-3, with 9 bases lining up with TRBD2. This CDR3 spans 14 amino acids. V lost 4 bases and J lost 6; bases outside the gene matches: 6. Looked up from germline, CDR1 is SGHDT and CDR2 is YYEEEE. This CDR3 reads CASSLAGLGDTQYF. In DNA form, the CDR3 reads TGTGCCAGCAGCCTAGCGGGGCTCGGGGATACGCAGTATTTT.

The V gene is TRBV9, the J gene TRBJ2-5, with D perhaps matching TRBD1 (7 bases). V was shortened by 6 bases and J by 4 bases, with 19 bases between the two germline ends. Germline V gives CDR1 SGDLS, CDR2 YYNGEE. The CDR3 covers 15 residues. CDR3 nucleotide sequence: TGTGCCAGCACCCAGGGGGGTACGGGGCGAGAGACCCAGTACTTC. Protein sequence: CASTQGGTGRETQYF.

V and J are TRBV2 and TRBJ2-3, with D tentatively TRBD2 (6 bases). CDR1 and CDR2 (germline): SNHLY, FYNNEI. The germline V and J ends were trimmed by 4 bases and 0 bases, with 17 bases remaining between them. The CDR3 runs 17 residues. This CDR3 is CASSVWRGPTSTDTQYF. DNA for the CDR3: TGTGCCAGCAGTGTTTGGCGGGGACCCACTAGCACAGATACGCAGTATTTT.

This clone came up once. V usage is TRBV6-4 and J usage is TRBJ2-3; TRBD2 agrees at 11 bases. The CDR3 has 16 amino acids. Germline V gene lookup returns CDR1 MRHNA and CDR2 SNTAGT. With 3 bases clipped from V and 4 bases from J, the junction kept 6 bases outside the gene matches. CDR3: CASSEGSGGASDTQYF. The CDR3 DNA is TGTGCCAGCAGTGAAGGTAGCGGGGGGGCCTCAGATACGCAGTATTTT.

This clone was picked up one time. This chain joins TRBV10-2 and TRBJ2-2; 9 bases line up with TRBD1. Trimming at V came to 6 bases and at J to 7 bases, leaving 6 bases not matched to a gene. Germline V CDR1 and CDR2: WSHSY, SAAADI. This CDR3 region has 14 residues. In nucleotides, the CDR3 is TGCGCCAGCAGGGGACAGGGTAATAGCGGGGAGCTGTTTTTT. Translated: CASRGQGNSGELFF.

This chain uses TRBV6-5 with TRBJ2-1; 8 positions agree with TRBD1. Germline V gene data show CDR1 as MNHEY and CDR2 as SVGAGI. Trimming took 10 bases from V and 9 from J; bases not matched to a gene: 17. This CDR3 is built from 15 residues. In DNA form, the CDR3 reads TGTGCCACCCGGACAGGGCGTCTTCCGCGTTCTGAGCAGTTCTTC. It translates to CATRTGRLPRSEQFF.

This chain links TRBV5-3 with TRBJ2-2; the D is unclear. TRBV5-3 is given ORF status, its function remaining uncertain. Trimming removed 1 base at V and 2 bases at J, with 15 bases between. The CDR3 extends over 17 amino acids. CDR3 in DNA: TGTGCCAGAAGCTTGAACGAGGAACCTGCTAACACCGGGGAGCTGTTTTTT. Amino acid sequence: CARSLNEEPANTGELFF.

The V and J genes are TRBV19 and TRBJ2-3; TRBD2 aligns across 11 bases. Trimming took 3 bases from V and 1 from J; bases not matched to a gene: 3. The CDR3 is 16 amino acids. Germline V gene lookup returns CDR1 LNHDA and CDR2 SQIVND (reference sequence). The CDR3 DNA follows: TGTGCCAGTAGTATGACACTAGCGGGGGGCACAGATACGCAGTATTTT. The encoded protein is CASSMTLAGGTDTQYF.

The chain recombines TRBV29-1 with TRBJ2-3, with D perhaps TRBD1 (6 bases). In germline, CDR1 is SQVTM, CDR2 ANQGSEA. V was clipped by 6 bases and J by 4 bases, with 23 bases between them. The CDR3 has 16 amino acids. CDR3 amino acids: CSVDPRVNYRADTQYF. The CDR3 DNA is TGCAGCGTGGACCCTCGGGTTAATTACAGGGCAGATACGCAGTATTTT.

The CDR3: CASSLELSDSGANVLTF. The CDR3 nucleotides read TGTGCCAGCAGCTTGGAGCTAAGCGACTCTGGGGCCAACGTCCTGACTTTC. This chain connects TRBV5-4 to TRBJ2-6, with D unclear. The CDR3 length is 17 residues. Trimming stripped 0 bases from V and 0 bases from J, with 10 bases between. Looked up from germline, CDR1 is SGHNT and CDR2 is YYREEE (reference sequence).

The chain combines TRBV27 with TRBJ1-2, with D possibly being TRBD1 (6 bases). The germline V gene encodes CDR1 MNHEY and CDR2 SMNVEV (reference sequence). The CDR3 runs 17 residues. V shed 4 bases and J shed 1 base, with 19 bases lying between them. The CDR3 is CASSSAPGTSINYGYTF. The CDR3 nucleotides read TGTGCCAGCAGTTCCGCGCCCGGGACATCTATTAACTATGGCTACACCTTC.

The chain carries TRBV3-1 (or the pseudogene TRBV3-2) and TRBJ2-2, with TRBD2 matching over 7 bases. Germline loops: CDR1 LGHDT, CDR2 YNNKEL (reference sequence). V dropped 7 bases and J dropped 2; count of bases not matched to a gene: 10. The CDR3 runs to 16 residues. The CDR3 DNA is TGTGCCAGCATGCATTGGGGAGGGAAAAACACCGGGGAGCTGTTTTTT. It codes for CASMHWGGKNTGELFF.

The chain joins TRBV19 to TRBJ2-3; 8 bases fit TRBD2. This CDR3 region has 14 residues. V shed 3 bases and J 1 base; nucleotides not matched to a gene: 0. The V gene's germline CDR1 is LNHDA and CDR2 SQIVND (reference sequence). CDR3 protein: CASSISGGTDTQYF. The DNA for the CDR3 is TGTGCCAGTAGTATTAGCGGGGGCACAGATACGCAGTATTTT.

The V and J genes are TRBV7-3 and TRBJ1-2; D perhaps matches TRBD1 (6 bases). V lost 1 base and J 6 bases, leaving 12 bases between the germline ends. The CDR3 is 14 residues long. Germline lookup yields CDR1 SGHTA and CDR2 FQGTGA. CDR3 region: CASSLNRGAHGYTF. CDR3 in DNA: TGTGCCAGCAGCTTAAACCGGGGGGCGCATGGCTACACCTTC.

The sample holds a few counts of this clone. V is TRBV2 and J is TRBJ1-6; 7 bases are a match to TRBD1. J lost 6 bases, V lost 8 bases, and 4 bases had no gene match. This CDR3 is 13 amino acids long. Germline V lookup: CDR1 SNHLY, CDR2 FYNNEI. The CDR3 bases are TGTGCCAGCTACGACAGGGTTAATTCACCCCTCCACTTT. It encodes CASYDRVNSPLHF.